This T cell receptor beta chain was captured in a study of beta chain features in type 1 diabetes. What was sequenced were expressed TCRB transcripts, since all of the isolated RNA had been reverse transcribed. Sequenced by immunoSEQ multiplex PCR; TCRdb stores in-frame clones only, minus some. This sample has 140,000 to 150,000 clones, with 40% to 55% found just once. Germline values: CDR1 MDHEN, CDR2 SYDVKM. Trimming shortened V by 5 bases and J by 7 bases, and 14 bases separated the two germline ends. The CDR3 loop spans 13 amino acids. The rearrangement uses TRBV28 and TRBJ2-5; TRBD2 is a possible D gene (5 bases). The TCR was taken from a man between 18 and 29 years old in good health. What was sequenced was Tregs from blood. CDR3 loop: CASSPPGMGTQYF. CDR3 DNA: TGTGCCAGCAGTCCCCCGGGGATGGGGACCCAGTACTTC.